This paragraph covers one TCR beta chain sequence. What antigen it recognizes has not been identified. Base qualities are not at hand, and no much larger clone is one base apart. Another Seattle source contributed samples from volunteer blood donors who had recovered from COVID-19. Whole blood was collected in K2EDTA tubes by collaborating institutions according to the institutions' own protocols. For TCRbeta analysis, collaborators shipped samples as frozen whole blood, isolated PBMCs, or DNA extracted from either of those sample types. The trim is 0 bases for V and 2 bases for J, with a gap of 11 bases between the germline ends. From a lookup of the germline V gene, CDR1 and CDR2 are LGHNA and YSLEER. The CDR3, cysteine through phenylalanine, is 15 amino acids long. The DNA shown is the 45-base CDR3, in frame from base 1. TCRbeta CDR3 regions were amplified from genomic DNA using the immunoSEQ Assay, a bias-controlled multiplex PCR. From the authors' description of their analysis: The number of nucleated cells in each sample was estimated by amplification of reference gene primers within the assay. To quantify the absolute abundance of each unique TCRbeta CDR3 rearrangement, sequence reads were collapsed and filtered. For each sample, productive Simpson clonality was calculated as the square root of Simpson's diversity index across productive rearrangements. Sourced from immuneACCESS, this table was stored by TCRdb with only in-frame sequences that have V and J called. A share of the clones is absent; for the studies checked, an unresolved V gene accounts for under half, and the remainder has no known explanation. The V and J calls and the clone size are those of that table, but D and trimming were determined from the DNA. The sample records approximately 150,000 clones, 87% of which are singletons. The top ten clonotypes cover 37% of the sample.

This sample stems from a study of blood T cell repertoires in COVID-19 (TCRdb year 2020). Notes on the research overall: Collaborator samples came from the United States, Italy and Spain and covered acute and convalescent phases of COVID-19. A freely available public database, intended as a resource for researchers studying the immune response to SARS-CoV-2, is where the repertoires were released. The dataset comprised deeply sampled blood TCRbeta repertoires from subjects exposed to, actively infected with, or recovered from COVID-19. The sample metadata nearly always contained a de-identified subject ID, COVID-19 status, age in years and sex. Samples came from the ongoing ImmuneRACE study (first 160 participants) plus 1,254 subjects from 6 global collaborators. The material from the prospective study consisted of cDNA or gDNA derived from T cells, B-cell-depleted T cells, or PBMCs. Where available, HLA class I and class II types were obtained from metadata supplied by the sample provider rather than from assay-based typing. Beyond this particular receptor, the publication reports: The amount of clinical and demographic metadata varied by source and participant and was provided uncurated.

The sample comprised peripheral blood. The chain employs TRBV4-3 and TRBJ2-7; the best D guess is TRBD2, with 6 bases matching. This TCR came from a man over 45 who had recovered from COVID-19. The nucleotide sequence is given as TGCGCCAGCAGCCAAGATCGAACGGGGGCCTACGAGCAGTACTTC. Its amino acids are CASSQDRTGAYEQYF.